The 24 T cell receptor beta chains below all came from one sample that was sequenced in a study of vaccination and CD4 T cells after COVID-19. Stated treatment: approximately 11-day PBMC culture with coronavirus spike peptide pools or control peptides (ViraFEST assay). An Oncomine TCR Beta short-read assay was used to sequence the DNA from cultured CD4+ T cells. MiXCR, run by TCRdb on the PCR reads, gives a single entry per CDR3 protein. The sample includes about 26,000 distinct CDR3 sequences, roughly 64% of them seen just once. Antigens for these TCRs are unknown. Material: CD4+ T cells from blood, cultured in vitro. These receptors all come from a human donor who had recovered from COVID-19.

This clonotype showed up just once. The rearrangement links TRBV15 to TRBJ1-1; D not resolved. The germline V gene encodes CDR1 LNHNV and CDR2 YYDKDF (reference sequence). The ends were cut back, 3 bases at V and 12 bases at J, with 20 bases in the middle. The length of the CDR3 is 14 residues. CDR3 in amino acids: CATSRARMEGRSFF. CDR3 coding DNA: TGTGCCACCAGCAGGGCCCGTATGGAAGGCCGTTCTTTCTTT.

This clonotype occurred a few times. The gene calls are TRBV7-2 and TRBJ2-3, with D hard to call. Germline CDR1 and CDR2: SGHTA and FQGNSA. The CDR3 length is 14 residues. V was clipped by 4 bases and J by 2 bases, with 10 bases between them. The CDR3 loop reads CASSSHYFTDTQYF. DNA for the CDR3: TGTGCCAGCAGCTCACACTATTTCACAGATACGCAGTATTTT.

This clonotype was seen more than once but under ten times. The chain combines TRBV6-5 with TRBJ1-2; possibly TRBD1 for D (5 bases). Trimming shortened V by 1 base and J by 7 bases, and 22 bases separated the two germline ends. The CDR3 runs to 17 residues. Germline V CDR1 and CDR2: MNHEY, SVGAGI. The CDR3 sequence: CASSYFTSDSPRGGYTF. Here the CDR3 DNA reads TGTGCCAGCAGTTACTTTACCTCCGACAGCCCCCGGGGTGGCTACACCTTC.

This rearrangement joins TRBV6-2 or TRBV6-3 to TRBJ2-3, with TRBD2 matching over 10 bases. V was pared by 4 bases and J by 4 bases, with 8 bases of the junction left unmatched. The CDR3 contains 16 residues. Germline V gene sequence: CDR1 MNHEY, CDR2 SVGEGT. CDR3 in amino acids: CASSWGGLADSDTQYF. The DNA for the CDR3 is TGTGCCAGCAGTTGGGGCGGACTAGCGGACTCAGATACGCAGTATTTT.

The gene calls are TRBV10-2 and TRBJ1-3; D is unclear. Germline loops: CDR1 WSHSY, CDR2 SAAADI. V was pared by 4 bases and J by 12 bases, with 16 bases between. CDR3 length equals 13 residues. CDR3 DNA: TGCGCCAGCAGTGCGCTGGACTTGAGCCACATATATTTT. Translation gives CASSALDLSHIYF.

The gene calls are TRBV19 and TRBJ1-1; a possible D gene is TRBD1 (6 bases). Germline CDR1 and CDR2: LNHDA and SQIVND (reference sequence). This CDR3 has 13 amino acids. V was shortened by 7 bases and J by 5 bases, with 14 bases between the two germline ends. The CDR3 nucleotides are TGTGCCAGTAAGGACAGTTCGCTAACTGAAGCTTTCTTT. Encoded protein: CASKDSSLTEAFF.

V gene TRBV7-2 combines with J gene TRBJ1-1; D may be TRBD1 (6 bases). CDR3 length: 14 amino acids. Germline values: CDR1 SGHTA, CDR2 FQGNSA. V dropped 0 bases and J dropped 7 bases, with 12 bases sitting between them. The CDR3 region has the DNA TGTGCCAGCAGCTTAGCTTATCGGACAGATGAAGCTTTCTTT. Translated: CASSLAYRTDEAFF.

This clonotype appeared a single time. This CDR3 fails to terminate in the conserved phenylalanine or tryptophan, so it likely reflects a read error. This chain joins TRBV2 and TRBJ1-1; D is unclear. The germline V and J ends were trimmed by 1 base and 3 bases, with 6 bases remaining between them. Germline CDR1 is SNHLY and CDR2 is FYNNEI. CDR3 length equals 13 residues. CDR3 loop: CASSEVSDTEAFL. CDR3 sequence (DNA): TGTGCCAGCAGTGAAGTTTCGGACACTGAAGCTTTCCTT.

V is TRBV6-1 and J is TRBJ2-1, with TRBD2 matching over 14 bases. Germline V lookup: CDR1 MNHNS, CDR2 SASEGT. The CDR3 is 16 amino acids. With V trimmed by 5 bases and J by 6 bases, 6 bases remained unmatched. The CDR3 DNA is TGTGCCAGCAGTCTCAGACTAGCGGGAGGGGGCAATGAGCAGTTCTTC. Protein product: CASSLRLAGGGNEQFF.

This clonotype was seen a few times. V usage is TRBV7-2 and J usage is TRBJ1-5; the D is unclear. The germline V gene encodes CDR1 SGHTA and CDR2 FQGNSA. V lost 5 bases to trimming and J lost 6 bases, with 17 bases between them. There are 15 residues in the CDR3. CDR3 nucleotide sequence: TGTGCCAGCAGCCTAACCCGGGTGGCTTCTCAGCCCCAGCATTTT. Protein sequence: CASSLTRVASQPQHF.

The rearrangement uses TRBV27 and TRBJ1-5; D possibly corresponds to TRBD1 (6 bases). The V and J ends lost 5 bases and 7 bases respectively, with 15 bases between them. CDR3 length: 14 residues. Germline lookup yields CDR1 MNHEY and CDR2 SMNVEV (reference sequence). As DNA, the CDR3 is TGTGCCAGCAGTCCCCTGGCAGGGGTACAGCCCCAGCATTTT. Translating it yields CASSPLAGVQPQHF.

This clonotype was detected a few times. The chain employs TRBV6-5 and TRBJ2-5; D ambiguous. Germline CDR1 reads MNHEY; CDR2 reads SVGAGI. The CDR3 is 11 residues long. Trimming took 2 bases from V and 5 from J, leaving 3 bases between them. The CDR3 DNA reads as TGTGCCAGCAGTTACAGCGAGACCCAGTACTTC. It codes for CASSYSETQYF.

The V and J genes are TRBV6-1 and TRBJ1-1; tentative D call: TRBD1 (6 bases). CDR1 is MNHNS and CDR2 is SASEGT in the germline V gene. Deletions cut 7 bases from V and 7 bases from J, with 25 bases between. This CDR3 is 16 amino acids long. The CDR3, as DNA: TGTGCCAGCACCCCTACCGAACAGGGTCTGGTGGGTGAAGCTTTCTTT. Translated, it gives CASTPTEQGLVGEAFF.

The genes are TRBV7-2 and TRBJ2-7; 7 nucleotides agree with TRBD2. Trimming took 5 bases from V and 2 from J; bases not matched to a gene: 9. Germline V lookup: CDR1 SGHTA, CDR2 FQGNSA. CDR3 length equals 15 residues. The CDR3 is CASSHSGTLPYEQYF. CDR3 nucleotide sequence: TGTGCCAGCAGCCACAGCGGGACCCTCCCCTACGAGCAGTACTTC.

The chain is built from TRBV4-3 and TRBJ2-1, with a tentative D call TRBD2 (6 bases). Between the trimmed V and J ends, which lost 4 bases and 7 bases, there was a span of 20 bases. The CDR3 length is 16 residues. Germline CDR1 reads LGHNA; CDR2 reads YSLEER. CDR3 DNA: TGCGCCAGCAGCCCCACTCTACGGGGGAATGGAAATGAGCAGTTCTTC. It encodes CASSPTLRGNGNEQFF.

The rearrangement joins TRBV27 to TRBJ1-1; D is uncertain. The germline V gene encodes CDR1 MNHEY and CDR2 SMNVEV (reference sequence). CDR3 length equals 15 residues. Trimming removed 3 bases at V and 0 bases at J, with 11 bases between. For the CDR3, the DNA is TGTGCCAGCAGTTTCCGTAAGTTCATGAACACTGAAGCTTTCTTT. This sequence encodes CASSFRKFMNTEAFF.

The V call is TRBV19, the J call TRBJ1-1; D uncertain. The germline V and J ends were trimmed by 5 bases and 4 bases, with 14 bases remaining between them. This CDR3 spans 14 amino acids. The germline V gene encodes CDR1 LNHDA and CDR2 SQIVND (reference sequence). The CDR3: CASSYHRRTTEAFF. DNA of the CDR3: TGTGCCAGTAGTTATCATCGACGGACCACTGAAGCTTTCTTT.

This clonotype was seen more than once but under ten times. CDR3 protein: CASSPDRGLAEAFF. The CDR3 DNA follows: TGTGCCAGCAGTCCCGACAGGGGGCTTGCTGAAGCTTTCTTT. The chain combines TRBV6-1 with TRBJ1-1; 10 nucleotides agree with TRBD1. Germline CDR1 and CDR2: MNHNS and SASEGT. This CDR3 is built from 14 residues. V shed 5 bases, J shed 6 bases, and the junction held 6 bases outside the gene matches.

The genes are TRBV24-1 and TRBJ2-2, with D possibly matching TRBD2 (5 bases). Deletions cut 8 bases from V and 3 bases from J, with 12 bases between. CDR1 and CDR2 from the germline V gene are KGHDR and SFDVKD. This CDR3 comprises 14 residues. In nucleotides, the CDR3 is TGTGCCACCACATCCGGACTGTACACCGGGGAGCTGTTTTTT. Translated: CATTSGLYTGELFF.

The chain combines TRBV20-1 with TRBJ2-1; maybe TRBD2 (5 bases). The V end was cut by 6 bases, the J end by 7 bases, with 25 bases between. Germline-derived CDR1 and CDR2 are DFQATT and SNEGSKA (reference sequence). CDR3 length equals 16 residues. For the CDR3, the DNA is TGCAGTGCCGTACAACCAACGAGGCTAGCTAGGAATGAGCAGTTCTTC. It is translated as CSAVQPTRLARNEQFF.

The chain carries TRBV6-1 and TRBJ2-1; D unresolved. The germline gives CDR1 MNHNS, CDR2 SASEGT. Trimming shortened V by 5 bases and J by 2 bases, and 16 bases separated the two germline ends. This CDR3 has 16 residues. The CDR3 DNA is TGTGCCAGCAGTACCTATACGGCAGTGCCCTACAATGAGCAGTTCTTC. Its protein product is CASSTYTAVPYNEQFF.

V usage is TRBV19 and J usage is TRBJ1-2; perhaps TRBD1 as D (6 bases). V was cut by 6 bases and J by 3 bases, with 14 bases left in between. CDR1 LNHDA and CDR2 SQIVND come from the germline V gene (reference sequence). This CDR3 is built from 14 residues. The CDR3 reads CASSHRVDHYGYTF. CDR3 in DNA: TGTGCCAGTAGCCACAGGGTAGATCACTATGGCTACACCTTC.

This clonotype was seen more than once but under ten times. The chain employs TRBV20-1 and TRBJ2-3, with TRBD2 identical over 11 bases. Unmatched junction bases numbered 7, after V lost 6 bases and J lost 5 bases. The CDR3 runs to 14 residues. Germline V gene data show CDR1 as DFQATT and CDR2 as SNEGSKA (reference sequence). The CDR3 region has the DNA TGCAGTGCGGAAGGGACTAGCGGAATAGATACGCAGTATTTT. It translates to CSAEGTSGIDTQYF.

The rearrangement uses TRBV24-1 and TRBJ1-2; TRBD1 matches at 7 bases. The CDR3 runs to 13 residues. With V trimmed by 7 bases and J by 2 bases, 3 bases remained unmatched. Germline CDR1 and CDR2: KGHDR and SFDVKD. CDR3: CATSRGQNYGYTF. CDR3 in DNA: TGTGCCACCAGCAGGGGACAGAACTATGGCTACACCTTC.